These 25 T cell receptor beta chains came from one sample sequenced in a study of cytomegalovirus exposure and HLA in healthy donors. The PCR employed 60 Vbeta primers together with 13 Jbeta primers. Sequencing was performed with immunoSEQ multiplex PCR; in TCRdb, only in-frame clones are kept and a portion is missing. The table has some 110,000 clones, roughly 80% seen once; the top ten hold 2.1%. Sequences were obtained from PBMCs. The receptors derive from a man aged 30 to 45 in good health and CMV-seronegative.

The chain has TRBV4-3 and TRBJ1-1; D is unresolved. V was shortened by 4 bases and J by 0 bases, with 15 bases between the two germline ends. The CDR3 covers 16 residues. Germline V CDR1 and CDR2: LGHNA, YSLEER. Here the CDR3 DNA reads TGCGCCAGCAGCCGACTCTCGGGAATCATGAACACTGAAGCTTTCTTT. Protein sequence: CASSRLSGIMNTEAFF.

The V and J genes are TRBV4-1 and TRBJ1-4; D gene unclear. Trimming stripped 0 bases from V and 8 bases from J, with 16 bases between. This CDR3 is built from 16 residues. Germline CDR1 is MGHRA and CDR2 is YSYEKL. The chain's CDR3 is CASSQDLKAEEEKLFF. The CDR3 region has the DNA TGCGCCAGCAGCCAAGATCTAAAAGCCGAGGAGGAAAAACTGTTTTTT.

This clone showed up just once. V gene TRBV7-7 combines with J gene TRBJ2-7; TRBD1 agrees at 9 bases. CDR1 and CDR2 from the germline V gene are SSHAT and FNYEAQ (reference sequence). The CDR3 runs 13 residues. V gave up 3 bases and J gave up 4 bases; unmatched junction bases: 1. DNA of the CDR3: TGTGCCAGCAGCTTCGGACAGGGGTACGAGCAGTACTTC. The encoded protein is CASSFGQGYEQYF. The variable domain in full, completed from reference TRBV7-7 and TRBJ2-7, reads GAGVSQSPRYKVTKRGQDVTLRCDPISSHATLYWYQQALGQGPEFLTYFNYEAQPDKSGLPSDRFSAERPEGSISTLTIQRTEQRDSAMYRCASSFGQGYEQYFGPGTRLTVT.

This chain uses TRBV28 with TRBJ1-5; possible D gene TRBD1, 5 bases. Germline CDR1 and CDR2: MDHEN and SYDVKM. Trimming removed 6 bases from V and 7 bases from J, with 19 bases in between. The CDR3 extends over 15 amino acids. CDR3 in amino acids: CASSIAQGGEQPQHF. CDR3 nucleotides: TGTGCCAGCAGCATTGCCCAGGGAGGTGAACAGCCCCAGCATTTT. Full variable domain (outside the CDR3, taken from reference TRBV28 and TRBJ1-5): DVKVTQSSRYLVKRTGEKVFLECVQDMDHENMFWYRQDPGLGLRLIYFSYDVKMKEKGDIPEGYSVSREKKERFSLILESASTNQTSMYLCASSIAQGGEQPQHFGDGTRLSIL.

The chain recombines TRBV2 with TRBJ1-1; 9 bases match TRBD1. Germline V lookup: CDR1 SNHLY, CDR2 FYNNEI. V shed 8 bases and J 3 bases; nucleotides not matched to a gene: 4. The CDR3 contains 13 residues. The CDR3 is CASGDRGYTEAFF. The DNA of the CDR3 is TGTGCCAGCGGAGACAGGGGGTACACTGAAGCTTTCTTT.

The genes are TRBV18 and TRBJ1-1; the D gene is possibly TRBD1 (5 bases). V was trimmed by 4 bases and J by 3 bases, leaving 18 bases between them. This CDR3 is 16 amino acids long. Per germline, CDR1 KGHSH and CDR2 LQKENI. CDR3 coding DNA: TGTGCCAGCTCACGATTTGGGGCAGGGCGTGACACTGAAGCTTTCTTT. Residues: CASSRFGAGRDTEAFF.

The chain employs TRBV5-4 and TRBJ2-3; possible D gene TRBD2, 7 bases. CDR1 is SGHNT, CDR2 YYREEE, per germline (reference sequence). V shed 7 bases and J shed 3 bases, with 21 bases lying between them. There are 16 residues in the CDR3. The CDR3 coding sequence is TGTGCCAGCGGCCATGGGGGGAGGGGGGCAACAGATACGCAGTATTTT. Its protein product is CASGHGGRGATDTQYF.

This clone has a handful of counts. V is TRBV19 and J is TRBJ1-2; 7 positions agree with TRBD1. The CDR3 is made up of 12 amino acids. The ends lost 6 bases at V and 8 bases at J; junction bases unmatched: 6. Germline V lookup: CDR1 LNHDA, CDR2 SQIVND (reference sequence). The CDR3 DNA reads as TGTGCCAGTAGCCCTACAGGGGTCGGCTACACCTTC. Its translation is CASSPTGVGYTF.

V and J are TRBV19 and TRBJ2-1, with a tentative D call TRBD1 (5 bases). Trimming pared 6 bases from V and 1 base from J, leaving 7 bases between. The CDR3 length is 13 residues. The V gene's germline CDR1 is LNHDA and CDR2 SQIVND (reference sequence). CDR3 residues: CASRGRSYNEQFF. The CDR3 bases are TGTGCCAGTAGGGGGCGGTCCTACAATGAGCAGTTCTTC.

V gene TRBV25-1 combines with J gene TRBJ1-1, with 8 bases lining up with TRBD1. Germline V gives CDR1 MGHDK, CDR2 SYGVNS. With 2 bases clipped from V and 3 bases from J, the junction kept 2 bases outside the gene matches. The CDR3 is 14 residues long. DNA for the CDR3: TGTGCCAGCAGTGAAACAGGGGGGTACACTGAAGCTTTCTTT. As protein: CASSETGGYTEAFF.

The chain has TRBV6-1 and TRBJ1-1; a weak D match, TRBD1 (6 bases). CDR1 MNHNS and CDR2 SASEGT come from the germline V gene. The CDR3 is 15 amino acids. Between the trimmed V and J ends, which lost 2 bases and 0 bases, there was a span of 10 bases. The CDR3 loop is CASSERAGVNTEAFF. CDR3 coding DNA: TGTGCCAGCAGTGAAAGGGCAGGGGTGAACACTGAAGCTTTCTTT.

V is TRBV4-2 and J is TRBJ1-1; no clear D gene. Germline CDR1 is LGHNA and CDR2 is YNFKEQ. V dropped 0 bases and J dropped 0 bases, with 11 bases sitting between them. The CDR3 covers 16 residues. The CDR3 is CASSQEDTILNTEAFF. CDR3 coding DNA: TGTGCCAGCAGCCAAGAAGACACGATCCTGAACACTGAAGCTTTCTTT.

The rearrangement links TRBV7-9 to TRBJ2-1; D possibly corresponds to TRBD1 (5 bases). The CDR3 sequence is 16 residues long. Trimming stripped 2 bases from V and 3 bases from J, with 14 bases between. Germline V gene lookup returns CDR1 SEHNR and CDR2 FQNEAQ (reference sequence). The CDR3 here is CASSLLPTVDYNEQFF. CDR3 sequence (DNA): TGTGCCAGCAGCTTACTCCCGACAGTGGACTACAATGAGCAGTTCTTC.

This chain joins TRBV9 and TRBJ1-4; 7 bases are a match to TRBD1. CDR1 is SGDLS and CDR2 is YYNGEE in the germline V gene. With V trimmed by 4 bases and J by 5 bases, 5 bases remained unmatched. The CDR3 spans 14 residues. Here the CDR3 reads CASSTQGQNEKLFF. The CDR3 DNA reads as TGTGCCAGCAGCACACAGGGGCAAAATGAAAAACTGTTTTTT.

About this clone itself: An end of the junction does not agree with germline; a read error may underlie this. The rearrangement joins TRBV5-4 to TRBJ2-6; perhaps TRBD2 as D (6 bases). Germline V gene data show CDR1 as SGHNT and CDR2 as YYREEE (reference sequence). CDR3 length: 15 residues. CDR3 residues: CASSKEGSGANGLTF. The CDR3 bases are TGTGCCAGCAGCAAGGAGGGCTCTGGGGCCAACGGCCTGACTTTC.

The rearrangement joins TRBV30 to TRBJ1-2; 7 nucleotides line up with TRBD1. Trimming cost V 3 bases and J 2 bases; bases outside gene matches: 9. The germline CDR1 and CDR2 sequences are GTSNPN and SVGIG (reference sequence). This CDR3 contains 15 residues. CDR3 amino acids: CAWSRGQNLNYGYTF. Here the CDR3 DNA reads TGTGCCTGGAGCCGGGGACAGAACTTAAACTATGGCTACACCTTC.

CDR3 region: CASSLKERGQGTYEQYF. CDR3 nucleotides: TGTGCCAGCAGTCTGAAAGAGAGAGGACAGGGGACCTACGAGCAGTACTTC. The chain is built from TRBV2 and TRBJ2-7, with TRBD1 identical over 9 bases. V lost 5 bases, J lost 2 bases, and 13 bases stayed unmatched. CDR3 length: 17 amino acids. CDR1 and CDR2 from the germline V gene are SNHLY and FYNNEI.

This clone was seen a handful of times. This chain joins TRBV7-9 and TRBJ1-4, with 7 bases aligning to TRBD1. Germline-derived CDR1 and CDR2 are SEHNR and FQNEAQ (reference sequence). Germline trimming cut 3 bases from V and 2 bases from J; bases unmatched to any gene: 0. The CDR3 spans 14 residues. The CDR3 region has the DNA TGTGCCAGCAGCTTGACAGGGACTAATGAAAAACTGTTTTTT. Its protein is CASSLTGTNEKLFF.

The V and J genes are TRBV7-2 and TRBJ1-1; the match to TRBD1 covers 8 bases. This CDR3 is 14 amino acids long. Germline-derived CDR1 and CDR2 are SGHTA and FQGNSA. Trimming cost V 5 bases and J 2 bases; bases outside gene matches: 4. The CDR3 sequence is CASSGGQGNTEAFF. CDR3 in DNA: TGTGCCAGCAGCGGTGGACAGGGAAACACTGAAGCTTTCTTT.

The chain uses TRBV7-8 and TRBJ2-1; 9 bases line up with TRBD2. The CDR3 is 13 residues long. Germline CDR1 is SGHVS and CDR2 is FQNEAQ. Losses at the gene ends were 7 bases for V and 5 bases for J; bases not matched to a gene: 3. CDR3 amino acids: CASTQRGDNEQFF. In nucleotides, the CDR3 is TGTGCCAGCACCCAGCGGGGGGACAATGAGCAGTTCTTC.

The V and J genes are TRBV27 and TRBJ1-6; D ambiguous. The V end lost 7 bases, the J end lost 5 bases, and 12 bases lay between the germline ends. The CDR3 is made up of 14 amino acids. The germline V gene encodes CDR1 MNHEY and CDR2 SMNVEV (reference sequence). CDR3 amino acids: CASTWTPDNSPLHF. CDR3 DNA sequence: TGTGCCAGCACCTGGACTCCAGATAATTCACCCCTCCACTTT.

A few counts support this clone. The chain joins TRBV11-2 to TRBJ2-3, with TRBD2 as a possible D gene (6 bases). Trimming took 1 base from V and 6 from J, leaving 11 bases between them. CDR1 and CDR2 (germline): SGHAT, FQNNGV. This CDR3 is built from 14 residues. CDR3 bases: TGTGCCAGCAGCTTAGGACTAGAGGGGGATACGCAGTATTTT. This codes for CASSLGLEGDTQYF.

This chain connects TRBV2 to TRBJ1-3; the D is unclear. V lost 10 bases to trimming and J lost 0 bases, with 10 bases between them. This CDR3 is 13 amino acids long. CDR1 and CDR2 (germline): SNHLY, FYNNEI. CDR3 sequence (DNA): TGTGCCACGACACAGAGCTCTGGAAACACCATATATTTT. It is translated as CATTQSSGNTIYF.

The chain is built from TRBV5-6 and TRBJ1-2; 8 bases match TRBD1. There are 15 residues in the CDR3. Germline CDR1 is SGHDT and CDR2 is YYEEEE. V gave up 2 bases and J gave up 6 bases; unmatched junction bases: 9. CDR3 in amino acids: CASSFARTGSDGYTF. CDR3 DNA: TGTGCCAGCAGCTTTGCTCGGACAGGGAGTGATGGCTACACCTTC.

This clone was observed a few times. The chain is built from TRBV11-2 and TRBJ2-1; 8 bases match TRBD1. The CDR3 has 16 residues. Germline loops: CDR1 SGHAT, CDR2 FQNNGV. V lost 4 bases to trimming and J lost 5 bases; unmatched junction nucleotides: 10. The CDR3 sequence is CASSSSRQGIHNEQFF. The CDR3 DNA reads as TGTGCCAGCAGCTCGAGCAGACAGGGGATTCACAATGAGCAGTTCTTC.